These 11 T cell receptor beta chains came from one sample sequenced in a study of cytomegalovirus exposure and HLA in healthy donors. The PCR made use of 60 Vbeta and 13 Jbeta primers. The data were produced by immunoSEQ multiplex PCR, yet TCRdb's version contains in-frame clones alone and is incomplete. The sample yields about 190,000 clones, around 87% seen once. Material: PBMCs. Receptors originate from a boy aged 2 to 10 in good health and CMV-seronegative.

The J gene is TRBJ1-2, the V gene TRBV5-8, with 10 bases that match TRBD1. CDR1 and CDR2 (germline): SGHTS, YDEGEE. The CDR3 sequence is 15 residues long. J gave up 6 bases and V 4 bases, and 9 bases lay outside the gene matches. CDR3 DNA sequence: TGTGCCAGCAGCCAAGGACAGGGGGTTCTGGATGGCTACACCTTC. Its protein is CASSQGQGVLDGYTF.

In this sample, this clone turned up once. This CDR3 is CAWARGGDQPQHF. For the CDR3, the DNA is TGTGCCTGGGCCCGGGGGGGGGATCAGCCCCAGCATTTT. The rearrangement links TRBV30 to TRBJ1-5, with D possibly matching TRBD1 (5 bases). The V end was cut by 5 bases, the J end by 5 bases, with 13 bases between. The CDR3 has 13 amino acids. Germline CDR1 and CDR2: GTSNPN and SVGIG (reference sequence).

The gene calls are TRBV6-5 and TRBJ2-1; D is perhaps TRBD2 (5 bases). The CDR3 is 13 amino acids. Germline V gene lookup returns CDR1 MNHEY and CDR2 SVGAGI. Trimming shortened V by 5 bases and J by 4 bases, and 9 bases separated the two germline ends. The CDR3 DNA reads TGTGCCAGCAGTCCCGGGGAATACAATGAGCAGTTCTTC. Translation gives CASSPGEYNEQFF.

This CDR3 is CASSSTSGGLSSETQYF. CDR3 nucleotides: TGTGCCAGCAGCTCTACTAGCGGGGGCTTATCAAGCGAGACCCAGTACTTC. This rearrangement joins TRBV7-2 to TRBJ2-5; TRBD2 agrees at 11 bases. Unmatched junction bases numbered 12, after V lost 4 bases and J lost 5 bases. CDR3 length equals 17 residues. The germline V gene encodes CDR1 SGHTA and CDR2 FQGNSA.

The CDR3 here is CAWSRDRGGNTIYF. The CDR3 nucleotides are TGTGCCTGGAGTAGGGACAGGGGTGGAAACACCATATATTTT. This rearrangement joins TRBV30 to TRBJ1-3, with 10 positions matching TRBD1. The CDR3 has 14 residues. V was clipped by 2 bases and J by 3 bases; unmatched bases: 1. The germline V gene encodes CDR1 GTSNPN and CDR2 SVGIG (reference sequence).

The chain is built from TRBV27 and TRBJ2-5; TRBD2 might be the D (6 bases). Per germline, CDR1 MNHEY and CDR2 SMNVEV (reference sequence). V dropped 1 base and J dropped 9 bases, with 18 bases sitting between them. This CDR3 has 15 amino acids. Here the CDR3 reads CASSLLSPPREAQYF. The CDR3 DNA sequence: TGTGCCAGCAGTTTATTATCTCCCCCTAGGGAGGCCCAGTACTTC.

This clone was counted once. The V gene is TRBV13, the J gene TRBJ1-6; possible D gene TRBD1, 5 bases. Germline values: CDR1 PRHDT, CDR2 FYEKMQ (reference sequence). Trimming took 2 bases from V and 7 from J, leaving 12 bases between them. CDR3 length equals 15 residues. Here the CDR3 DNA reads TGTGCCAGCAGCTTACTTCAGGGTCAAAATTCACCCCTCCACTTT. It specifies CASSLLQGQNSPLHF.

The rearrangement joins TRBV2 to TRBJ2-3, with TRBD1 matching 8 bases. Trimming cost V 8 bases and J 4 bases; bases outside gene matches: 2. There are 12 residues in the CDR3. In germline, CDR1 is SNHLY, CDR2 FYNNEI. The CDR3 spells CASPDRADTQYF. The CDR3 DNA is TGTGCCAGCCCGGACAGGGCAGATACGCAGTATTTT.

The J gene is TRBJ1-4, the V gene TRBV6-1; D remains ambiguous. V lost 4 bases, J lost 7 bases, and 16 bases lay in between. The V gene's germline CDR1 is MNHNS and CDR2 SASEGT. This CDR3 has 15 amino acids. CDR3 loop: CASSVEEASPEKLFF. Written as DNA, the CDR3 is TGTGCCAGCAGTGTGGAGGAGGCCTCCCCTGAAAAACTGTTTTTT.

The V call is TRBV28, the J call TRBJ1-2, with D tentatively TRBD1 (5 bases). Germline V gives CDR1 MDHEN, CDR2 SYDVKM. The CDR3 spans 15 residues. Between the trimmed V and J ends, which lost 4 bases and 5 bases, there was a span of 17 bases. CDR3 in DNA: TGTGCCAGCAGTTCCCCCGCCCTGACAGTTTATGGCTACACCTTC. Amino acids: CASSSPALTVYGYTF.

The chain employs TRBV6-5 and TRBJ2-5; a weak D match, TRBD1 (6 bases). Germline V CDR1 and CDR2: MNHEY, SVGAGI. Trimming took 4 bases from V and 4 from J, leaving 13 bases between them. This CDR3 spans 14 amino acids. The CDR3 here is CASSFRGLAETQYF. CDR3 DNA: TGTGCCAGCAGTTTTAGGGGGTTGGCAGAGACCCAGTACTTC.